This T cell receptor beta chain was sequenced for a study of beta chain features in type 1 diabetes. Study summary: The patients were much like the healthy donors in age, gender and cell yields. Examination spanned some 100 million sorted cells from all samples.

What was sequenced were expressed TCRB transcripts, since all of the isolated RNA had been reverse transcribed. Assay used: immunoSEQ multiplex PCR; TCRdb lists only in-frame clones, some missing. The sample lists under 450,000 clones; roughly 14% were seen once. Purity exceeded 95% in all sorted populations. V was cut by 3 bases and J by 2 bases, with 8 bases left in between. The length of the CDR3 is 14 residues. Germline CDR1 and CDR2: GTSNPN and SVGIG (reference sequence). This clone appeared a few times. The chain recombines TRBV30 with TRBJ2-6, with D hard to call. Input material: naive CD4+ T cells from blood. The receptor's source is a man in his thirties or forties in good health. The CDR3 protein is CAWRFEAGANVLTF. CDR3 nucleotide sequence: TGTGCCTGGAGGTTCGAGGCTGGGGCCAACGTCCTGACTTTC.